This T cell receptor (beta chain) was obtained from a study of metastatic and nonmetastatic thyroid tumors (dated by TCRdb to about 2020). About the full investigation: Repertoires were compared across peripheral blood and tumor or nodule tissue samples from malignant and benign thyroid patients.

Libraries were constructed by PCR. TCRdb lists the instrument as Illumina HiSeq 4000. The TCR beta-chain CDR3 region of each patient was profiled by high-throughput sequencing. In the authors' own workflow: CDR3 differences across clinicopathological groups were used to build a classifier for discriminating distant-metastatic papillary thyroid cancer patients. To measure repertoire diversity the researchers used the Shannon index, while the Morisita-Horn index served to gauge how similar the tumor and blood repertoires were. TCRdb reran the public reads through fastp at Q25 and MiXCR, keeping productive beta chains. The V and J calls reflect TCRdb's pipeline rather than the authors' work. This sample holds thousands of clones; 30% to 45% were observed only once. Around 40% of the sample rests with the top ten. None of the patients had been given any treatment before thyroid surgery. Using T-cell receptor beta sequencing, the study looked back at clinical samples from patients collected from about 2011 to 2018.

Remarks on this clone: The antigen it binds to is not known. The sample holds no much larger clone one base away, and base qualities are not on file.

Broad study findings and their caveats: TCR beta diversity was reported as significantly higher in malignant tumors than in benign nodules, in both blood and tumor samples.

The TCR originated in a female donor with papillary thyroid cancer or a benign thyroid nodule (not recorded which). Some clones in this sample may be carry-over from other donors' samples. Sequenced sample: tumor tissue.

The CDR3 here reads CASRQGAFSGNTIYF. The sequenced DNA: TGTGCCAGCAGACAGGGGGCCTTCTCTGGAAACACCATATATTTT. The sequence joins TRBV6-1 to TRBJ1-3; 9 nucleotides in the junction match TRBD1. V is pruned by 6 bases and J by 0 bases, leaving 3 bases of the junction without a gene match. Per the germline V gene, MNHNS is the CDR1 and SASEGT is the CDR2. Spanning cysteine to phenylalanine, the CDR3 consists of 15 amino acids. Left in the record is the CDR3 DNA by itself, 45 bases read in frame from the first base.